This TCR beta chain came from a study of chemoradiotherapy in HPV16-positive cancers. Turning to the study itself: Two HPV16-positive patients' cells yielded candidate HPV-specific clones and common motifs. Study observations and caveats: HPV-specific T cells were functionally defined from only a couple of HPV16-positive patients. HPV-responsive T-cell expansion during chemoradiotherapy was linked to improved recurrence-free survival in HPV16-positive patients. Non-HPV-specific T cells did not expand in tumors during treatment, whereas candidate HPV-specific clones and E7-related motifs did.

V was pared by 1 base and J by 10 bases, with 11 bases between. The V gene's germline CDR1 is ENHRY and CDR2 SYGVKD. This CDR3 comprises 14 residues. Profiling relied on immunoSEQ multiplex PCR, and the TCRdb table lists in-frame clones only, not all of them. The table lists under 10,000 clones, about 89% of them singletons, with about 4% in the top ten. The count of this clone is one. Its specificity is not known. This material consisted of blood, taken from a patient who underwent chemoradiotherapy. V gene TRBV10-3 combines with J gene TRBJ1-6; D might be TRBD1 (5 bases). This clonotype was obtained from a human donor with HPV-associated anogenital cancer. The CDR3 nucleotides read TGTGCCATCAGTGAGTTGGCAGGGAGCTCACCCCTCCACTTT. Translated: CAISELAGSSPLHF.